These 2 T cell receptor beta chains originate from one sample sequenced in a study of blood T cell repertoires in COVID-19. Libraries were prepared by immunoSEQ multiplex PCR; TCRdb keeps only in-frame clonotypes and omits some of them. The sample lists roughly 50,000 clones, under 90% seen once, with about 2.8% in the top ten. The specimen was peripheral blood. These TCRs come from a woman aged 80 or over with COVID-19, enrolled during active disease.

A few counts support this clone. The chain uses TRBV4-1 and TRBJ1-2; TRBD1 matches 9 bases. J lost 7 bases, V lost 0 bases, and 9 bases had no gene match. The CDR3 has 16 amino acids. Per germline, CDR1 MGHRA and CDR2 YSYEKL. CDR3 coding DNA: TGCGCCAGCAGCCAAGATCAATGGGACAGGGCTAGTGGCTACACCTTC. Translation: CASSQDQWDRASGYTF.

V usage is TRBV29-1 and J usage is TRBJ2-1, with 10 bases aligning to TRBD2. The CDR3 covers 13 residues. CDR1 and CDR2 (germline): SQVTM, ANQGSEA. J lost 5 bases, V lost 5 bases, and 3 bases had no gene match. The CDR3 DNA reads TGCAGCGTTCGTACTAGCGGGAACAATGAGCAGTTCTTC. Amino acid sequence: CSVRTSGNNEQFF.